This TCR beta chain was captured in a study of blood T cell repertoires in COVID-19 (dated by TCRdb to about 2020). Broadly, across the study: Samples from collaborators originated in the United States, Italy and Spain and spanned both the acute and convalescent phases of COVID-19. A freely available public database, intended as a resource for researchers studying the immune response to SARS-CoV-2, is where the repertoires were released. The dataset comprised deeply sampled blood TCRbeta repertoires from subjects exposed to, actively infected with, or recovered from COVID-19. Where HLA class I and class II types were available, the types were taken from metadata supplied by the sample provider, not from assay-based typing. Samples were obtained from the ongoing ImmuneRACE study (first 160 participants) and from over a thousand subjects provided by 6 global collaborators. The sample metadata nearly always contained a de-identified subject ID, COVID-19 status, age in years and sex. The material from the prospective study consisted of cDNA or gDNA derived from T cells, B-cell-depleted T cells, or PBMCs. Results and caveats for the whole study, not just this receptor: The amount of clinical and demographic metadata varied by source and participant and was provided uncurated.

The immunoSEQ Assay, a bias-controlled multiplex PCR, was used to amplify TCRbeta CDR3 regions from genomic DNA. Per the authors' processing: Within the assay, amplification of reference gene primers was used to estimate how many nucleated cells each sample contained. To quantify the absolute abundance of each unique TCRbeta CDR3 rearrangement, sequence reads were collapsed and filtered. For each sample, productive Simpson clonality was calculated by taking the square root of Simpson's diversity index across productive rearrangements. The clones in this table, taken by TCRdb from immuneACCESS, are in-frame only. Not every clone is retained; where verified, under half of the shortfall comes from an unresolved V gene, and the cause of the rest is unknown. Clonal size and the V and J genes are those of that table, whereas D and trimming came from the DNA. The sample includes around 95,000 clones, with 80% to 95% observed a single time. Roughly 1.9% of the sample lies in the top ten.

To note about this clone: Its target antigen remains unknown. No base quality values were provided; no much bigger clone lies one nucleotide off.

The collaborating institutions used their own protocols to collect whole blood in K2EDTA tubes. For TCRbeta analysis, collaborators shipped samples in one of three forms: frozen whole blood, isolated PBMCs, or DNA extracted from either of those sample types. V lost 1 base and J lost 6 bases, and the count of bases not matched to a germline gene is 11. CDR1 and CDR2, per the germline V gene, are MGHRA and YSYEKL. Reading from cysteine to phenylalanine, the CDR3 counts 17 amino acids. Only the CDR3 DNA stays, 51 bases, in frame from base 1. The receptor comes from a man in his fifties with active COVID-19. The specimen was peripheral blood. The chain links TRBV4-1 with TRBJ2-7; 11 bases in the junction line up with TRBD1. The encoded CDR3 is CASSQVGTGGRVREQYF. DNA sequence: TGCGCCAGCAGCCAAGTCGGGACAGGGGGTCGGGTGCGCGAGCAGTACTTC.